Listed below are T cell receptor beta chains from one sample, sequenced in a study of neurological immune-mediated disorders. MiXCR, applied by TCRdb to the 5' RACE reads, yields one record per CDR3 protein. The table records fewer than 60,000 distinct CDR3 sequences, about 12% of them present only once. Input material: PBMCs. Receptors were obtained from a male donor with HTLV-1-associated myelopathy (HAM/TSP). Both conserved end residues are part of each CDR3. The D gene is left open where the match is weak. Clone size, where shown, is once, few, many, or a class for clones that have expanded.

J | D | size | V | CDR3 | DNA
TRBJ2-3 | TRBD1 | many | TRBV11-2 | CASSLEGTGAITDTQYF | TGTGCCAGCAGCTTAGAGGGGACAGGGGCAATCACAGATACGCAGTATTTT
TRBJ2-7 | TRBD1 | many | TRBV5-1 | CASSLGTGFLSEQYF | TGCGCCAGCAGCTTGGGGACAGGGTTCCTGAGCGAGCAGTACTTC
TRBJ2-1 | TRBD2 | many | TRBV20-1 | CSARTYIPGLAGGISYNEQFF | TGCAGTGCTAGAACCTACATTCCGGGACTAGCGGGGGGAATATCCTACAATGAGCAGTTCTTC
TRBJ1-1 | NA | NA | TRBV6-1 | CASSPPRITEAFF | TGTGCCAGCAGTCCCCCCCGAATCACTGAAGCTTTCTTT
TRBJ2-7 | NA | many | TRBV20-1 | CSAPRSGVDEQYF | TGCAGTGCTCCCCGGTCCGGGGTCGACGAGCAGTACTTC
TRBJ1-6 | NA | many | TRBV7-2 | CASGLQGYNSPLHF | TGTGCCAGCGGCTTACAGGGTTATAATTCACCCCTCCACTTT
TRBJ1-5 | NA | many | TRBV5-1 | CASSPSGGGGGNQPQHF | TGCGCCAGCAGCCCATCGGGGGGGGGAGGGGGCAATCAGCCCCAGCATTTT
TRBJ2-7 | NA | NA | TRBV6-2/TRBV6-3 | CASRTRVYEQYF | TGTGCCAGCAGGACCAGGGTATACGAGCAGTACTTC
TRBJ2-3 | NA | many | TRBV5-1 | CASSSGTDTQYF | TGCGCCAGCAGCTCGGGTACAGATACGCAGTATTTT
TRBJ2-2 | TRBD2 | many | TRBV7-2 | CASSVGTSGTTGELFF | TGTGCCAGCAGCGTCGGGACTAGCGGGACCACCGGGGAGCTGTTTTTT
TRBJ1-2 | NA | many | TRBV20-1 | CSAWELGYTF | TGCAGTGCTTGGGAGTTAGGCTACACCTTC
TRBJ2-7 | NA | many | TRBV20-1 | CSASNRIAGQYF | TGCAGTGCCTCAAATAGGATAGCAGGGCAGTACTTC
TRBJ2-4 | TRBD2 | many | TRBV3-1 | CASSPTSGENIQYF | TGTGCCAGCAGCCCGACTAGCGGAGAAAACATTCAGTACTTC
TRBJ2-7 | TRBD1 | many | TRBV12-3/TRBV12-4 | CASSLGQGSIEQYF | TGTGCCAGCAGTTTGGGACAGGGGTCCATCGAGCAGTACTTC
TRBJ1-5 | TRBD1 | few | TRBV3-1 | CASSQDATGAQPQHF | TGTGCCAGCAGCCAAGATGCCACAGGGGCTCAGCCCCAGCATTTT
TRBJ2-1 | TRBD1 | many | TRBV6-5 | CASSRSQGASEQFF | TGTGCCAGCAGCCGGTCCCAGGGGGCTAGTGAGCAGTTCTTC
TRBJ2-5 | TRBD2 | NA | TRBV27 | CASSPNLAGRWETQYF | TGTGCCAGCAGTCCTAATCTAGCGGGGCGATGGGAGACCCAGTACTTC
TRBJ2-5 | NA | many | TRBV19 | CASSILPQETQYF | TGTGCCAGTAGTATTTTACCCCAAGAGACCCAGTACTTC
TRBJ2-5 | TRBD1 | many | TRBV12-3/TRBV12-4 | CASSLLDRVMGETQYF | TGTGCCAGCAGTCTCCTGGACAGGGTGATGGGAGAGACCCAGTACTTC
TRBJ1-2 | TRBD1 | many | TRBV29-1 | CSVVSGTGGYGYTF | TGCAGCGTTGTTTCCGGGACAGGGGGCTATGGCTACACCTTC
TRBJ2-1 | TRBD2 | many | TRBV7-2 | CASSRQGGRNNEQFF | TGTGCCAGCAGCCGGCAGGGAGGGCGGAACAATGAGCAGTTCTTC
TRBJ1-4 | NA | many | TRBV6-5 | CASSGTGPANEKLFF | TGTGCCAGCAGCGGAACAGGTCCGGCTAATGAAAAACTGTTTTTT
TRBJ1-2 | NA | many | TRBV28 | CASRPAGANYGYTF | TGTGCCAGCAGACCGGCAGGGGCAAACTATGGCTACACCTTC
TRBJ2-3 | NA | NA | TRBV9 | CASRDGQPCSDTQYF | TGTGCCAGCAGGGATGGACAGCCCTGCAGCGATACGCAGTATTTT
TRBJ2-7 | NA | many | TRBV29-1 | CSVRELYEQYF | TGCAGCGTCCGTGAACTCTACGAGCAGTACTTC
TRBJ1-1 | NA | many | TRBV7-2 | CASSGVAGVNTEAFF | TGTGCCAGCAGCGGAGTGGCAGGAGTGAACACTGAAGCTTTCTTT
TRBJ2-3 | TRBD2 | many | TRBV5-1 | CASSSIAGNDGGTQYF | TGCGCCAGCAGCTCTATAGCGGGGAACGATGGAGGTACGCAGTATTTT
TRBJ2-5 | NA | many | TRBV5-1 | CASSLMGSQETQYF | TGCGCCAGCAGCTTGATGGGGTCCCAAGAGACCCAGTACTTC
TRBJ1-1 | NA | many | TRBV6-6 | CASSYSTPEAFF | TGTGCCAGCAGTTACTCTACCCCTGAAGCTTTCTTT
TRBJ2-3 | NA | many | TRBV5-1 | CASHENTDTQYF | TGCGCCAGCCACGAGAATACAGATACGCAGTATTTT
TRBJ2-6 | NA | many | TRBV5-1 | CASSLFASGANVLTF | TGCGCCAGCAGCTTGTTTGCATCGGGGGCCAACGTCCTGACTTTC
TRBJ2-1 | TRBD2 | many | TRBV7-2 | CASSLVAGGNNEQFF | TGTGCCAGCAGCTTAGTAGCGGGGGGGAACAATGAGCAGTTCTTC
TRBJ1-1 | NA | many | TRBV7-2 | CASSLVTLNTEAFF | TGTGCCAGCAGCTTGGTCACCCTGAACACTGAAGCTTTCTTT
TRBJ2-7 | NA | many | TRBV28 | CASRSTRLRWQYF | TGTGCCAGCAGGTCAACAAGGCTCAGGTGGCAGTACTTC
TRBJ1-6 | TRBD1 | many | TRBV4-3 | CASSRMTGARSPLHF | TGCGCCAGCAGCCGAATGACAGGGGCTCGTTCACCCCTCCACTTT
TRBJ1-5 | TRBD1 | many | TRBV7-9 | CASSLGDRAYQPQHF | TGTGCCAGCAGCTTAGGTGACAGGGCCTATCAGCCCCAGCATTTT
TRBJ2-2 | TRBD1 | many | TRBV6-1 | CASRTGDTGELFF | TGTGCCAGCAGGACAGGGGACACCGGGGAGCTGTTTTTT
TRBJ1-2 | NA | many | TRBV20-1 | CSAKGGMAGYTF | TGCAGTGCTAAGGGAGGGATGGCTGGCTACACCTTC
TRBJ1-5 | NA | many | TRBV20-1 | CSAIETYTPSTQHF | TGCAGTGCTATCGAGACTTACACTCCCTCAACCCAGCATTTT
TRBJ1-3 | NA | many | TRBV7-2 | CASSLVGVAAGNTIYF | TGTGCCAGCAGCTTAGTGGGGGTGGCCGCCGGAAACACCATATATTTT
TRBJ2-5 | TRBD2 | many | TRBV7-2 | CASSPTLGGGAQETQYF | TGTGCCAGCAGCCCCACCCTGGGCGGGGGAGCTCAAGAGACCCAGTACTTC
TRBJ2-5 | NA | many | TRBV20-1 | CSASDLLQETQYF | TGCAGTGCGAGCGACCTACTCCAAGAGACCCAGTACTTC
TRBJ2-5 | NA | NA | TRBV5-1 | CASSFYICSARDWGRQETQYF | NA
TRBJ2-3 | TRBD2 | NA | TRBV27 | CASSQTPPRRLAGAYTDTQYF | TGTGCCAGCAGCCAGACCCCCCCCCGGAGACTAGCGGGGGCCTACACAGATACGCAGTATTTT
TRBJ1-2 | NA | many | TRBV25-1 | CASSDGGHGYTF | TGTGCCAGCAGTGATGGGGGACATGGCTACACCTTC
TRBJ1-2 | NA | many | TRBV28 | CASSLSPGRLYGYTF | TGTGCCAGCAGTTTATCCCCGGGACGGCTCTATGGCTACACCTTC
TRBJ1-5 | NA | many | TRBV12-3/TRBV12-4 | CASSRRPYSNQPQHF | TGTGCCAGCAGTCGGCGGCCTTATAGCAATCAGCCCCAGCATTTT
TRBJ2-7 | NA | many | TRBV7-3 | CASSLRTPAGEQYF | TGTGCCAGCAGCTTAAGGACCCCGGCGGGGGAGCAGTACTTC
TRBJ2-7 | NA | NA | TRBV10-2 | CASSESGGSDEQYF | TGCGCCAGCAGTGAGTCGGGGGGCAGCGACGAGCAGTACTTC
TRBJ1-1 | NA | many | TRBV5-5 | CASTLGARRNTEAFF | TGTGCCAGCACCCTGGGTGCGCGGCGTAACACTGAAGCTTTCTTT
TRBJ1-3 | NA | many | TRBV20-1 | CSARENTGTGNTIYF | TGCAGTGCTAGAGAAAATACAGGGACCGGAAACACCATATATTTT
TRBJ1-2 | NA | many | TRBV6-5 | CASSYNLGGGYTF | TGTGCCAGCAGTTACAATCTTGGGGGTGGCTACACCTTC
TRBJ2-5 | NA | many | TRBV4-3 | CASSQAPEVNPPETQYF | TGCGCCAGCAGCCAAGCCCCCGAGGTTAATCCCCCAGAGACCCAGTACTTC
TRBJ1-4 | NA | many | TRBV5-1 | CASSPMGQIATNEKLFF | TGCGCCAGCAGCCCGATGGGACAAATTGCAACTAATGAAAAACTGTTTTTT
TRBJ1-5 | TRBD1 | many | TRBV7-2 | CASSLGGTAYSNQPQHF | TGTGCCAGCAGCTTAGGGGGGACAGCCTATAGCAATCAGCCCCAGCATTTT